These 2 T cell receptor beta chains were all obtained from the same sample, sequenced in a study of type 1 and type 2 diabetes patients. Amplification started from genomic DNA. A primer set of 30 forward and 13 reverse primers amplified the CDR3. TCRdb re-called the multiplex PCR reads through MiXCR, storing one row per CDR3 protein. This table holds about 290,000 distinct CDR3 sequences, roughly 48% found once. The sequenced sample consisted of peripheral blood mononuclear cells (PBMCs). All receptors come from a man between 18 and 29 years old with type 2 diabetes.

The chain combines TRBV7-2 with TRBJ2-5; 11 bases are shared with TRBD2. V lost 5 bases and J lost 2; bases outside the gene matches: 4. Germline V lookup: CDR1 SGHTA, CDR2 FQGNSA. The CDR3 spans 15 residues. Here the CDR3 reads CASSLIAGGQETQYF. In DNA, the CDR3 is TGTGCCAGCAGCCTCATAGCGGGAGGGCAAGAGACCCAGTACTTC.

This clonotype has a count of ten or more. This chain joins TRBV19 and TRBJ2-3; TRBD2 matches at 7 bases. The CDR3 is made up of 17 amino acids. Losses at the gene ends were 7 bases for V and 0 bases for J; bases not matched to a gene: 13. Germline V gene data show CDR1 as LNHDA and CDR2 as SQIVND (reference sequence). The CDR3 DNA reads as TGTGCCAGTAATAGAGGAGGCGGGAGTCGTAGCACAGATACGCAGTATTTT. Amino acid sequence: CASNRGGGSRSTDTQYF.